Each of the 26 T cell receptor beta chains below was sequenced from the same sample in a study of T-cell memory formation after mild COVID-19. TCRdb fed the 5' RACE reads into MiXCR, producing one record per CDR3 protein. The sample includes fewer than 350,000 distinct CDR3 sequences, more than 15% seen only once; the top ten take 20% to 25%. Sequenced material: PBMCs or a T cell subset sorted from them (not recorded which). These TCRs come from a man younger than 35 who had mild COVID-19 (a few samples of this study predate the infection). Cell type and time point are not known.

V is TRBV5-1 and J is TRBJ2-3; TRBD2 matches at 15 bases. CDR1 is SGHRS and CDR2 is YFSETQ in the germline V gene. J lost 8 bases, V lost 0 bases, and 7 bases had no gene match. CDR3 length equals 17 residues. This CDR3 reads CASSLVSGLAGGLTQYF. The DNA of the CDR3 is TGCGCCAGCAGCTTGGTCTCGGGACTAGCGGGGGGCCTTACGCAGTATTTT.

The chain links TRBV7-3 to TRBJ2-3, with 8 bases fitting TRBD1. V trimming: 2 bases; J trimming: 2 bases; junction bases outside the gene matches: 15. Germline assignment: CDR1 SGHTA and CDR2 FQGTGA. CDR3 length: 19 residues. The DNA of the CDR3 is TGTGCCAGCAGCTTACTGGGTCCCTCTACAGGGGGTTTCACAGATACGCAGTATTTT. This sequence encodes CASSLLGPSTGGFTDTQYF.

The rearrangement links TRBV4-2 to TRBJ2-1; D might be TRBD1 or TRBD2, each matching 6 bases. Looked up from germline, CDR1 is LGHNA and CDR2 is YNFKEQ. The V end was cut by 4 bases, the J end by 4 bases, with 17 bases between. This CDR3 has 16 amino acids. The CDR3 here is CASSLTGGGSYNEQFF. As DNA, the CDR3 is TGTGCCAGCAGCCTCACCGGAGGGGGTTCGTACAATGAGCAGTTCTTC.

This rearrangement joins TRBV24-1 to TRBJ1-5; D remains ambiguous. CDR1 is KGHDR and CDR2 is SFDVKD in the germline V gene. The CDR3 loop spans 12 amino acids. The ends were cut back, 4 bases at V and 11 bases at J, with 11 bases in the middle. This CDR3 is CATSDPSGTQHF. The CDR3 region has the DNA TGTGCCACCAGTGACCCAAGTGGGACCCAGCATTTT.

There are a few counts of this clonotype. The chain joins TRBV5-1 to TRBJ1-2; 10 bases align to TRBD1. Trimming removed 3 bases from V and 4 bases from J; junction bases left unmatched: 6. The CDR3 totals 15 residues. Germline V CDR1 and CDR2: SGHRS, YFSETQ. CDR3 sequence (DNA): TGCGCCAGCAGCTCCGGGACAGGGGAGATCTATGGCTACACCTTC. This gives the protein CASSSGTGEIYGYTF.

This clonotype was counted between two and nine times. This chain links TRBV7-9 with TRBJ2-2, with unresolved D. The germline V gene encodes CDR1 SEHNR and CDR2 FQNEAQ (reference sequence). The V gene lost 8 bases and the J gene lost 3 bases, with 13 bases spanning the gap. The CDR3 is 14 amino acids. This chain's CDR3 is CASGTGGYTGELFF. In DNA, the CDR3 is TGTGCCAGCGGCACCGGTGGGTACACCGGGGAGCTGTTTTTT.

The chain is built from TRBV12-3 or TRBV12-4 and TRBJ1-1; D remains unclear. V gave up 2 bases and J gave up 1 base, with 8 bases separating them. The CDR3 is 14 residues long. The CDR3 bases are TGTGCCAGCAGTTTATCATCGGCGAACACTGAAGCTTTCTTT. It specifies CASSLSSANTEAFF.

This clonotype has only a few counts. The chain joins TRBV5-1 to TRBJ2-7; tentatively, D is TRBD2 (6 bases). Germline CDR1 is SGHRS and CDR2 is YFSETQ. The CDR3 runs to 14 residues. Trimming pared 2 bases from V and 6 bases from J, leaving 15 bases between. The CDR3 DNA reads TGCGCCAGCAGCTTCGGGAGAGGAGGGTCCGAGCAGTACGTC. The encoded protein is CASSFGRGGSEQYV.

This sequence joins TRBV4-2 and TRBJ1-5, with D tentatively TRBD1 (5 bases). The V gene's germline CDR1 is LGHNA and CDR2 YNFKEQ. The CDR3 loop spans 17 amino acids. The V end lost 1 base, the J end lost 5 bases, and 18 bases lay between the germline ends. The CDR3 loop reads CASSQVRIGQGYQPQHF. CDR3 nucleotide sequence: TGTGCCAGCAGCCAAGTACGAATAGGTCAGGGATATCAGCCCCAGCATTTT.

This clonotype has a count of ten or more. The CDR3 is CASSLVGGGNQPQHF. The CDR3 nucleotides read TGTGCCAGCAGCTTAGTCGGCGGGGGCAATCAGCCCCAGCATTTT. The chain recombines TRBV7-2 with TRBJ1-5; D is unclear. The V end lost 1 base, the J end lost 2 bases, and 9 bases lay between the germline ends. The CDR3 spans 15 residues. CDR1 SGHTA and CDR2 FQGNSA come from the germline V gene.

The rearrangement uses TRBV20-1 and TRBJ1-2; D might be TRBD1 (6 bases). The CDR3 loop spans 12 amino acids. V gave up 4 bases and J gave up 4 bases, with 10 bases separating them. Per germline, CDR1 DFQATT and CDR2 SNEGSKA (reference sequence). The CDR3 DNA reads as TGCAGTGCTATTGAACAGGGCTATGGCTACACCTTC. Its translation is CSAIEQGYGYTF.

Only a few counts were recorded for this clonotype. V gene TRBV11-2 combines with J gene TRBJ1-3; unclear D gene. Trimming took 5 bases from V and 3 from J, leaving 5 bases between them. The CDR3 is made up of 12 amino acids. CDR1 SGHAT and CDR2 FQNNGV come from the germline V gene. CDR3 in DNA: TGTGCCAGCAGCCCAGATGGAAACACCATATATTTT. It encodes CASSPDGNTIYF.

V gene TRBV12-3 or TRBV12-4 combines with J gene TRBJ1-2; D gene unclear. The CDR3 totals 14 residues. Trimming pared 6 bases from V and 6 bases from J, leaving 17 bases between. As DNA, the CDR3 is TGTGCCAGCAGCTTGAGGCACCAGATGAATGGCTACACCTTC. It yields the protein CASSLRHQMNGYTF.

This clonotype was seen only a few times. V usage is TRBV11-2 and J usage is TRBJ2-1; 7 positions match TRBD2. There are 14 residues in the CDR3. Germline assignment: CDR1 SGHAT and CDR2 FQNNGV. The trim removed 6 bases at V and 10 bases at J, leaving 12 bases unmatched. The CDR3 nucleotides are TGTGCCAGCAGTTCCCGGTGGGAGGGGCCGGAGCAGTTCTTC. The encoded protein is CASSSRWEGPEQFF.

This sequence joins TRBV7-6 and TRBJ1-3, with D perhaps TRBD1 (5 bases). CDR1 and CDR2 (germline): SGHVS, FNYEAQ. The CDR3 totals 14 residues. Trimming pared 4 bases from V and 4 bases from J, leaving 11 bases between. The CDR3 DNA sequence: TGTGCCAGCAGCTCGACAGTACCCGGAAACACCATATATTTT. Translating gives CASSSTVPGNTIYF.

This clonotype was observed a few times. The J gene is TRBJ2-2, the V gene TRBV7-9; D gene unclear. Trimming stripped 5 bases from V and 6 bases from J, with 10 bases between. From germline, CDR1 is SEHNR and CDR2 FQNEAQ (reference sequence). The CDR3 totals 13 residues. CDR3 sequence: CASSPLGPGELFF. The DNA for the CDR3 is TGTGCCAGCAGCCCTTTGGGTCCCGGGGAGCTGTTTTTT.

This clonotype was counted between two and nine times. This chain uses TRBV10-3 with TRBJ2-1; D ambiguous. Trimming removed 4 bases from V and 7 bases from J, with 14 bases in between. The CDR3 runs to 14 residues. From germline, CDR1 is ENHRY and CDR2 SYGVKD. DNA for the CDR3: TGTGCCATCAGTGCTGTGAGGAGTCAGAATGAGCAGTTCTTC. Translating it yields CAISAVRSQNEQFF.

The V call is TRBV7-3, the J call TRBJ2-1; TRBD2 matches at 7 bases. V shed 1 base and J 1 base; nucleotides not matched to a gene: 4. CDR3 length equals 16 residues. Looked up from germline, CDR1 is SGHTA and CDR2 is FQGTGA. The CDR3: CASSLMAGVSYNEQFF. CDR3 coding DNA: TGTGCCAGCAGCTTAATGGCGGGGGTATCCTACAATGAGCAGTTCTTC.

This rearrangement joins TRBV5-1 to TRBJ2-1; TRBD2 matches 13 bases. Trimming cost V 0 bases and J 7 bases; bases outside gene matches: 4. This CDR3 has 16 amino acids. Germline CDR1 reads SGHRS; CDR2 reads YFSETQ. DNA of the CDR3: TGCGCCAGCAGCTTGGAACTAGCGGGGGGGAATAATGAGCAGTTCTTC. Its translation is CASSLELAGGNNEQFF.

This clonotype turned up a few times. V and J are TRBV12-3 or TRBV12-4 and TRBJ1-4; D uncertain. V lost 3 bases and J lost 3, with 14 bases in between. This CDR3 has 16 amino acids. DNA for the CDR3: TGTGCCAGCAGTTTGGCTCCGGAGGCCCCTAATGAAAAACTGTTTTTT. This gives the protein CASSLAPEAPNEKLFF.

This clonotype was seen a few times. The chain couples TRBV29-1 to TRBJ2-7, with D perhaps matching TRBD2 (5 bases). The CDR3 covers 16 residues. The V gene's germline CDR1 is SQVTM and CDR2 ANQGSEA. V was clipped by 4 bases and J by 0 bases, with 19 bases between them. The CDR3 region is CSVAGLTPASSYEQYF. For the CDR3, the DNA is TGCAGCGTTGCCGGACTGACCCCGGCCAGCTCCTACGAGCAGTACTTC.

This chain joins TRBV12-5 and TRBJ2-3; no clear D. The V and J ends lost 1 base and 7 bases respectively, with 21 bases between them. Germline V gene sequence: CDR1 LGHNT, CDR2 FRNRAP. The CDR3 has 17 residues. The CDR3, as DNA: TGTGCTAGTGGTTTGGCCCCCCGGGCATCTTACCGTTATACGCAGTATTTT. Its translation is CASGLAPRASYRYTQYF.

This clonotype was seen ten or more times. V is TRBV7-9 and J is TRBJ1-2; tentatively, D is TRBD1 (5 bases). The CDR3 consists of 12 residues. Trimming pared 3 bases from V and 7 bases from J, leaving 9 bases between. In germline, CDR1 is SEHNR, CDR2 FQNEAQ (reference sequence). The CDR3 DNA sequence: TGTGCCAGCAGCTTTAGCGGGGGTGGCTACACCTTC. The encoded protein is CASSFSGGGYTF.

The J gene is TRBJ2-1, the V gene TRBV28; no clear D gene. The ends were cut back, 6 bases at V and 2 bases at J, with 5 bases in the middle. Germline V gene data show CDR1 as MDHEN and CDR2 as SYDVKM. The CDR3 runs to 12 residues. The DNA of the CDR3 is TGTGCCAGCAGGGATGCCTACAATGAGCAGTTCTTC. Protein product: CASRDAYNEQFF.

This clonotype was picked up a small number of times. The junction shows a germline mismatch at one end, possibly a read error. V usage is TRBV7-7 and J usage is TRBJ2-1; 10 positions match TRBD1. Germline V lookup: CDR1 SSHAT, CDR2 FNYEAQ (reference sequence). This CDR3 has 14 amino acids. CDR3 DNA: TGTGCTAGCAGCTCGGACAGGGGGGACAATGAGCAGTTCTTC. Translating gives CASSSDRGDNEQFF.

This clonotype was recorded a few times. The gene calls are TRBV7-2 and TRBJ1-6; D is unresolved. V lost 2 bases to trimming and J lost 7 bases, with 12 bases between them. Germline V gene lookup returns CDR1 SGHTA and CDR2 FQGNSA. The CDR3 has 15 amino acids. The CDR3 region has the DNA TGTGCCAGCAGCTTAAGGTCGGTGGTGAATTCACCCCTCCACTTT. Translating it yields CASSLRSVVNSPLHF.